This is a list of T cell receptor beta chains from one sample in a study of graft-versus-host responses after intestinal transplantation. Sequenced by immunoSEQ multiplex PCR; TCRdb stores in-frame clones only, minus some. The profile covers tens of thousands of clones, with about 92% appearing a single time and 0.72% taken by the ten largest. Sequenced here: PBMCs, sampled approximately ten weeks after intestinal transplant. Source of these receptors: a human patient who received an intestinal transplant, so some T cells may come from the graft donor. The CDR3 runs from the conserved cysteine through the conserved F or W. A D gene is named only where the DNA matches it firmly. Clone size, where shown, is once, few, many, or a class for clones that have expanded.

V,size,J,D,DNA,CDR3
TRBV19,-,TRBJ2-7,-,TGTGCCAGTAGAAGACAGGACTCCTACGAGCAGTACTTC,CASRRQDSYEQYF
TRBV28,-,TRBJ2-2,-,TGTGCCAGCAGTGGTTACGGGGGAACTAACACCGGGGAGCTGTTTTTT,CASSGYGGTNTGELFF
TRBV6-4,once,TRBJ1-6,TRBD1,TGTGCCAGCAGTCGACAGGGAAGGAGTTCACCCCTCCACTTT,CASSRQGRSSPLHF
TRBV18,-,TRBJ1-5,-,TGTGCCAGCTCACTGGGGGCTGGCAATCAGCCCCAGCATTTT,CASSLGAGNQPQHF
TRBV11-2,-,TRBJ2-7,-,TGTGCCAGCAGCCCTTCCGTCCAGGGCGGACCCCCCTACGAGCAGTACTTC,CASSPSVQGGPPYEQYF
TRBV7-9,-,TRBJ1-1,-,TGTGCCAGCAGCTTAGCGTTCAGGGGAGAGGCTTTCTTT,CASSLAFRGEAFF
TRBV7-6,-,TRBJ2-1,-,TGTGCCAGCAGCTCGGACTGGTCTTATGGCTCCTACAATGAGCAGTTCTTC,CASSSDWSYGSYNEQFF
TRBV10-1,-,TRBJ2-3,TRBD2,TGCGCCAGCAGTGATCGCGGGAGATCCGGAGATACGCAGTATTTT,CASSDRGRSGDTQYF
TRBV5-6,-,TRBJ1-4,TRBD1,TGTGCCAGCAGCCCAACAGGGGGAGGCGGTGAAAAACTGTTTTTT,CASSPTGGGGEKLFF
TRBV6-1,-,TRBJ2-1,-,TGTGCCAGCAGTGAATTAGCGAGTCAGGGGCACAATGAGCAGTTCTTC,CASSELASQGHNEQFF
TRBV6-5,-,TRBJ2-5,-,TGTGCCAGCAGTGGCAGGGGCGCTCTGGAGACCCAGTACTTC,CASSGRGALETQYF
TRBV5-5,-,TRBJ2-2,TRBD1,TGTGCCAGCAGCTTGAGCGGATTGGTGAGGGGGCGAAAGAGTACCGGGGAGCTGTTTTTT,CASSLSGLVRGRKSTGELFF
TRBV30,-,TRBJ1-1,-,TGTGCCTGGGGGGACTCCCCTTACACTGAAGCTTTCTTT,CAWGDSPYTEAFF
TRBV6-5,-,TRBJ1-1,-,TGTGCCAGCGGGGTGAACACTGAAGCTTTCTTT,CASGVNTEAFF
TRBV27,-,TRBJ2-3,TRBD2,TGTGCCAGCAGTATAATTTCGACTAGCGGCACAGATACGCAGTATTTT,CASSIISTSGTDTQYF
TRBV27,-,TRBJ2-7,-,TGTGCCAGCAGTCCAGGGGCCCCTTTCGAGCAGTACTTC,CASSPGAPFEQYF
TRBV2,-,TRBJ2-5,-,TGTGCCAGCAGTGAGGGGACGGGACAAGAGACCCAGTACTTC,CASSEGTGQETQYF
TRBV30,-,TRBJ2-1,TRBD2,TGTGCCTGGAGTCCTAGCGGGGGGGCAGGTGAGCAGTTCTTC,CAWSPSGGAGEQFF
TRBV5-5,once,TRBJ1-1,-,TGTGCCAGCAGCTTGTCAGGGCAGCCTGAAGCTTTCTTT,CASSLSGQPEAFF
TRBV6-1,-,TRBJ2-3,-,TGTGCCAGCACTCTAGACTCTAGCACAGATACGCAGTATTTT,CASTLDSSTDTQYF
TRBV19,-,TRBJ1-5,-,TGTGCCAGTAGTATAGGAGGGTATCAGCCCCAGCATTTT,CASSIGGYQPQHF
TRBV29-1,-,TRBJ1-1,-,TGCAGCGTAGCAGGACGGCAATATGAAGCTTTCTTT,CSVAGRQYEAFF
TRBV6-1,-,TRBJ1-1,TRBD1,TGTGCCAGCAGTGAAGGGACAGGGGGCACTGAAGCTTTCTTT,CASSEGTGGTEAFF
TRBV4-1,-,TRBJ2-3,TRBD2,TGCGCCAGCAGCCCGATGGCGGGGGGGAGCACAGATACGCAGTATTTT,CASSPMAGGSTDTQYF
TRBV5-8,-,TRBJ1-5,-,TGTGCCAGCAGCTTAAGACATTTAGGGCACCCCAATCAGCCCCAGCATTTT,CASSLRHLGHPNQPQHF
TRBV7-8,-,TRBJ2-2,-,TGTGCCAGCAGCTTAAGGCTGTCAGAAATAACGAACACCGGGGAGCTGTTTTTT,CASSLRLSEITNTGELFF
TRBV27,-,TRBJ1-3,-,TGTGCCAGCAGTTTAAGGGGTAAAGGAAACACCATATATTTT,CASSLRGKGNTIYF
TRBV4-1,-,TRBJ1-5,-,TGCGCCAGCAGCCAAGATGCCGACACCCAGTCCCAGCATTTT,CASSQDADTQSQHF
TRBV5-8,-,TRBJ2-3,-,TGTGCCAGCAGCTCGGGACTCCTAGTGGATACGCAGTATTTT,CASSSGLLVDTQYF
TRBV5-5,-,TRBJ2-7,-,TGTGCCAGCAGCTTTGGTTGGAGCTCCTACGAGCAGTACTTC,CASSFGWSSYEQYF
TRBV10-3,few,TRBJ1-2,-,TGTGCCATCAGTCGGGGCTTCTATGGCTACACCTTC,CAISRGFYGYTF
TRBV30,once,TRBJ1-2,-,TGTGCCTGGATCGGGGAGCCCCACTATGGCTACACCTTC,CAWIGEPHYGYTF
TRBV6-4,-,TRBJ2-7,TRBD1,TGTGCCAGCAGCCCGGGACAGGGCTCCTACGAGCAGTACTTC,CASSPGQGSYEQYF
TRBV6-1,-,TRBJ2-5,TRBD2,TGTGCCAGCAGTGAGGGAGGGGCCCAAGAGACCCAGTACTTC,CASSEGGAQETQYF
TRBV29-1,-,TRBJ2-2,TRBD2,TGCAGCGTGGCCGGGACTAGCGGGGAGAACACCGGGGAGCTGTTTTTT,CSVAGTSGENTGELFF
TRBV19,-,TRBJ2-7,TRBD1,TGTGCCAGTAATACCGGGACAGGGGCTGGCGAGCAGTACTTC,CASNTGTGAGEQYF
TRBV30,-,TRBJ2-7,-,TGTGCCTGGGCCCCCACAGGGACCTACTACGAGCAGTACTTC,CAWAPTGTYYEQYF
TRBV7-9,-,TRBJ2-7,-,TGTGCCAGCAGCTATGGGGTGGGGGGTATGTACGAGCAGTACTTC,CASSYGVGGMYEQYF
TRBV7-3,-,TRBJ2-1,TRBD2,TGTGCCAGCAGCTTAAAAGCGGGGCCTTACAATGAGCAGTTCTTC,CASSLKAGPYNEQFF
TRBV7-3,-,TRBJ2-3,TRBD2,TGTGCCAGCAGCCCGACCGCACTAGCGGGGTTCACAGATACGCAGTATTTT,CASSPTALAGFTDTQYF
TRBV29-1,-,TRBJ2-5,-,TGCAGCGCGGACATAAAGACAGGGACGGGGGCCTACCGCTTTTGGGAGACCCAGTACTTC,CSADIKTGTGAYRFWETQYF
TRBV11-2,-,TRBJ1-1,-,TGTGCCAGCAGCTTAGGGAGGGCATACACTGAAGCTTTCTTT,CASSLGRAYTEAFF
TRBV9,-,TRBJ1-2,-,TGTGCCAGCAGCAAACGGGGGCAGGGCCCTAACTATGGCTACACCTTC,CASSKRGQGPNYGYTF
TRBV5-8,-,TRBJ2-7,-,TGTGCCAGCAGCTTGGTGGAGCCAGACTACGAGCAGTACTTC,CASSLVEPDYEQYF
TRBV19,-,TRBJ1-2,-,TGTGCCAGTAGTTCAGGGGAGCTTGGCTACACCTTC,CASSSGELGYTF